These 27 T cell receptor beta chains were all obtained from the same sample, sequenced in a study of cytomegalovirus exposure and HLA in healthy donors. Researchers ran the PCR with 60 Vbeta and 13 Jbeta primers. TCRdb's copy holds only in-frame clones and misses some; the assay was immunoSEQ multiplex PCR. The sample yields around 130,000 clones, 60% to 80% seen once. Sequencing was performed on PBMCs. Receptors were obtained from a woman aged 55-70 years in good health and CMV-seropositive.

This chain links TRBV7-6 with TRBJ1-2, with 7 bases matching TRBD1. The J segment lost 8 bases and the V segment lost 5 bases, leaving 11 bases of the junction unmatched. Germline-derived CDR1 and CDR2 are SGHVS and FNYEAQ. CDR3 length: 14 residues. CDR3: CASSPRDRSGGYTF. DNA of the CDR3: TGTGCCAGCAGCCCTCGGGACAGATCGGGAGGCTACACCTTC.

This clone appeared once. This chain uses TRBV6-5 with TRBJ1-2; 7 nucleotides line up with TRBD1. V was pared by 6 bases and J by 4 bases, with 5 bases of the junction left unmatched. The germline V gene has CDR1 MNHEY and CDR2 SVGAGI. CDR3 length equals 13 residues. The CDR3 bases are TGTGCCAGCAGCGCAGGGGGAGGCTATGGCTACACCTTC. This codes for CASSAGGGYGYTF.

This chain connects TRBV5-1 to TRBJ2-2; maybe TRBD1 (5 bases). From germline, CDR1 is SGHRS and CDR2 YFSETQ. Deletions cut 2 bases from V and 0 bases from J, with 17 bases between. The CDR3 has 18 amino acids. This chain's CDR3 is CASSFLGRLDSNTGELFF. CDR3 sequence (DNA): TGCGCCAGCAGCTTTCTGGGGCGGCTTGACTCGAACACCGGGGAGCTGTTTTTT.

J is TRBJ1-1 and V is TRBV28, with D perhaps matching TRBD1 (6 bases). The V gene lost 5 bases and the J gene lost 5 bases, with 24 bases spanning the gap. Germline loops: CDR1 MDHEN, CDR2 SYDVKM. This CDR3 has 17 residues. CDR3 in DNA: TGTGCCAGCAGTGAAACAGCGGGGGCAAGGGTTAAAACTGAAGCTTTCTTT. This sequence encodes CASSETAGARVKTEAFF. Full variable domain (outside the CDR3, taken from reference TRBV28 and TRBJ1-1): DVKVTQSSRYLVKRTGEKVFLECVQDMDHENMFWYRQDPGLGLRLIYFSYDVKMKEKGDIPEGYSVSREKKERFSLILESASTNQTSMYLCASSETAGARVKTEAFFGQGTRLTVV.

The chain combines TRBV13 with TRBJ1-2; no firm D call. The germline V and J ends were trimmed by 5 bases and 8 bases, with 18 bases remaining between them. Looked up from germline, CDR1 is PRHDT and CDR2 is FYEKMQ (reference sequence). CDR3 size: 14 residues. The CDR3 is CASSPHGVRRGYTF. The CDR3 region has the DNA TGTGCCAGCAGCCCCCACGGGGTGCGGAGGGGCTACACCTTC.

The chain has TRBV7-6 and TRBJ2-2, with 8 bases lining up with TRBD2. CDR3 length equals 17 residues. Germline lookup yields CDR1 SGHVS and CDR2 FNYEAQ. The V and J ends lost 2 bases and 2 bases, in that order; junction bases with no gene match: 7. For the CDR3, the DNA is TGTGCCAGCAGCTTAAAGGCTAGCGGGTCAAACACCGGGGAGCTGTTTTTT. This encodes CASSLKASGSNTGELFF. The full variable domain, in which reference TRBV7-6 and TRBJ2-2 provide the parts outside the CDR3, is GAGVSQSPRYKVTKRGQDVALRCDPISGHVSLYWYRQALGQGPEFLTYFNYEAQQDKSGLPNDRFSAERPEGSISTLTIQRTEQRDSAMYRCASSLKASGSNTGELFFGEGSRLTVL.

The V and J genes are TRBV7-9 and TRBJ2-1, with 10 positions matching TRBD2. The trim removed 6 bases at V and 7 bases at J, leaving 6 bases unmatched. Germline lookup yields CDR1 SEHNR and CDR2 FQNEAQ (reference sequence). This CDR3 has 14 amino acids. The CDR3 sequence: CASRSGGGVNEQFF. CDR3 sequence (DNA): TGTGCCAGCAGAAGCGGGGGGGGCGTTAATGAGCAGTTCTTC.

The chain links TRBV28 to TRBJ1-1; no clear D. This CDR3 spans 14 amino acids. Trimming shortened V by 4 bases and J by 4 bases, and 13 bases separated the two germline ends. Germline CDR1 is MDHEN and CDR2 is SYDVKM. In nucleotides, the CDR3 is TGTGCCAGCAGTTCCCTCACGAGCGCCACTGAAGCTTTCTTT. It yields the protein CASSSLTSATEAFF.

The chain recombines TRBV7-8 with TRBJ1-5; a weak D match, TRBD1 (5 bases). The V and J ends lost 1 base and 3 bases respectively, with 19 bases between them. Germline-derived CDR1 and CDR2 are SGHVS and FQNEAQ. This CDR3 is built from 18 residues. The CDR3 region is CASSLEARLRGLNQPQHF. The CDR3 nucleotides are TGTGCCAGCAGCTTAGAAGCGCGGCTAAGGGGCCTCAATCAGCCCCAGCATTTT.

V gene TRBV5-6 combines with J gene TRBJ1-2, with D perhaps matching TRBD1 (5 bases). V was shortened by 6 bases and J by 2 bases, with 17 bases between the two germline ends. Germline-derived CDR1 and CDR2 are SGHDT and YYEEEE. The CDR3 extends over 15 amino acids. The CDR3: CASNPPGHQNYGYTF. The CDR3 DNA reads TGTGCCAGCAACCCCCCCGGACACCAAAACTATGGCTACACCTTC.

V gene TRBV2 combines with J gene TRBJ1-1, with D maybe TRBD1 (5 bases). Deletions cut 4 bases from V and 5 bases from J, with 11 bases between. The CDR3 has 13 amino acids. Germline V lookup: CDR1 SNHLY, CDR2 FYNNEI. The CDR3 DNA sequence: TGTGCCAGCAGTGCGCAGGGTTTAACTGAAGCTTTCTTT. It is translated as CASSAQGLTEAFF.

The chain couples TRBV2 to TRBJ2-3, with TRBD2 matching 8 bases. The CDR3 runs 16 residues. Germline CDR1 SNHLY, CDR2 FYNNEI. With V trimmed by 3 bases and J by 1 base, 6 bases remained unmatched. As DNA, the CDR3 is TGTGCCAGCAGTGAGTTGAGCGGGGGCGGCACAGATACGCAGTATTTT. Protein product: CASSELSGGGTDTQYF.

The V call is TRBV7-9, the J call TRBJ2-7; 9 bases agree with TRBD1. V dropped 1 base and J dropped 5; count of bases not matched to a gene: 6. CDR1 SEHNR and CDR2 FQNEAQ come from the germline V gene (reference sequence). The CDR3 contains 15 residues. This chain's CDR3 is CASSLVGQGVHEQYF. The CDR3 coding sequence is TGTGCCAGCAGCTTAGTGGGACAGGGTGTGCACGAGCAGTACTTC. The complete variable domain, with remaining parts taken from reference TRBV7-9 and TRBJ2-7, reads DTGVSQNPRHKITKRGQNVTFRCDPISEHNRLYWYRQTLGQGPEFLTYFQNEAQLEKSRLLSDRFSAERPKGSFSTLEIQRTEQGDSAMYLCASSLVGQGVHEQYFGPGTRLTVT.

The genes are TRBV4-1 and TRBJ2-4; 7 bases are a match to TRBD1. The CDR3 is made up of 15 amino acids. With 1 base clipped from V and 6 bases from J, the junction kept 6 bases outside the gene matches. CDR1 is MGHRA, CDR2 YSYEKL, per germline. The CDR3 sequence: CASSQGLQGTNIQYF. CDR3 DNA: TGCGCCAGCAGCCAAGGCCTACAGGGGACAAACATTCAGTACTTC.

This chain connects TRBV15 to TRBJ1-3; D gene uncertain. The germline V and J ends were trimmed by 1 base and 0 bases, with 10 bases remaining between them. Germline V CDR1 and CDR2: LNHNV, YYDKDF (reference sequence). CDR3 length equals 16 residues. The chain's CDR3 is CATSRVPVDSGNTIYF. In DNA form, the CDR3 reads TGTGCCACCAGCAGAGTACCAGTCGACTCTGGAAACACCATATATTTT. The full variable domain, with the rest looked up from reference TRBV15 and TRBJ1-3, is DAMVIQNPRYQVTQFGKPVTLSCSQTLNHNVMYWYQQKSSQAPKLLFHYYDKDFNNEADTPDNFQSRRPNTSFCFLDIRSPGLGDTAMYLCATSRVPVDSGNTIYFGEGSWLTVV.

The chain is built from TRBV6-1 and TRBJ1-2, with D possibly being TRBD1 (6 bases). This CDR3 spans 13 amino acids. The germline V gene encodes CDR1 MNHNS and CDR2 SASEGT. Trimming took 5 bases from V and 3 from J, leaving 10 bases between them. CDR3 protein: CASSPQGYYGYTF. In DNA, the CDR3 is TGTGCCAGCAGTCCCCAGGGGTACTATGGCTACACCTTC.

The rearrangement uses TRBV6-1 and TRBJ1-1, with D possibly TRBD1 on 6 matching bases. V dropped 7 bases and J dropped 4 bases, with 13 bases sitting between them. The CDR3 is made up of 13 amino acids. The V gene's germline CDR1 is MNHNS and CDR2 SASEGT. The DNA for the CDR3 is TGTGCCAGCAATTCAGGGGTAGGCACTGAAGCTTTCTTT. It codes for CASNSGVGTEAFF.

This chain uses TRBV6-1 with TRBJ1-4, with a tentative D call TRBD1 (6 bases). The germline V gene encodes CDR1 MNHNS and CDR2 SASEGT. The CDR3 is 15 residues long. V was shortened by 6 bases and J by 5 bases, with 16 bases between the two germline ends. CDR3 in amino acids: CASSQQGGLNEKLFF. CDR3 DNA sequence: TGTGCCAGCAGCCAACAGGGAGGGTTGAATGAAAAACTGTTTTTT.

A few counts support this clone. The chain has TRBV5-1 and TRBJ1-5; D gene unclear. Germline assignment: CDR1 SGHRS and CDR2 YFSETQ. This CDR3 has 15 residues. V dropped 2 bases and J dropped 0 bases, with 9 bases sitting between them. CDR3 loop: CASSLSGFSNQPQHF. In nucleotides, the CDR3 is TGCGCCAGCAGCTTATCGGGGTTTAGCAATCAGCCCCAGCATTTT.

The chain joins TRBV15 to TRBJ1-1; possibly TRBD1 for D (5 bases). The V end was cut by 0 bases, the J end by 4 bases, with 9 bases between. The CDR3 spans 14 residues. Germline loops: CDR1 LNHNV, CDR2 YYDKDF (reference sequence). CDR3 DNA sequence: TGTGCCACCAGCAGAGATCGGGGGGGCACTGAAGCTTTCTTT. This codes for CATSRDRGGTEAFF.

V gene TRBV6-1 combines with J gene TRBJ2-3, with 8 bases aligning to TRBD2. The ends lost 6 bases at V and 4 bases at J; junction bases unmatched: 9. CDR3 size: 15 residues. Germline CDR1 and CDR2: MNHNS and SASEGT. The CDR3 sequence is CASRGGLAGSDTQYF. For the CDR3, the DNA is TGTGCCAGCAGGGGCGGGCTAGCGGGTTCAGATACGCAGTATTTT.

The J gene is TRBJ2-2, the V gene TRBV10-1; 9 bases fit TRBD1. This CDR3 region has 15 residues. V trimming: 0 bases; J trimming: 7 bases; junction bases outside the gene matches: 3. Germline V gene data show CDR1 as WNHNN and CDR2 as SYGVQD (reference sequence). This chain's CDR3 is CASSESGTGNGELFF. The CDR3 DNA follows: TGCGCCAGCAGTGAGTCTGGGACAGGGAACGGGGAGCTGTTTTTT.

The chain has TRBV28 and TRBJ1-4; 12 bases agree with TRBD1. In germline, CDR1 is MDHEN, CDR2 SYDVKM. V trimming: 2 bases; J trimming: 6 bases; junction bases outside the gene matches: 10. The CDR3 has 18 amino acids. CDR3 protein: CASSLRAGQGAGDEKLFF. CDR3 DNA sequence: TGTGCCAGCAGTTTAAGGGCGGGACAGGGGGCCGGTGATGAAAAACTGTTTTTT.

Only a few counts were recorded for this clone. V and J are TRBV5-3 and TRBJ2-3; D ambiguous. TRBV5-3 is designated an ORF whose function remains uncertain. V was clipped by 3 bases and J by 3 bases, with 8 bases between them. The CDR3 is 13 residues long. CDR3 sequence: CARSSNWTDTQYF. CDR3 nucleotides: TGTGCCAGAAGCTCGAACTGGACAGATACGCAGTATTTT.

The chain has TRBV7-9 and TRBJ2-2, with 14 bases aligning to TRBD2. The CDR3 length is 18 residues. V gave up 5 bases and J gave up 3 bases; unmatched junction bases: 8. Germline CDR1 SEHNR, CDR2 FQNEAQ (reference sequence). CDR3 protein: CASSDRTSGGTYTGELFF. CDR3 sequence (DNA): TGTGCCAGCAGCGATCGGACTAGCGGGGGGACCTACACCGGGGAGCTGTTTTTT.

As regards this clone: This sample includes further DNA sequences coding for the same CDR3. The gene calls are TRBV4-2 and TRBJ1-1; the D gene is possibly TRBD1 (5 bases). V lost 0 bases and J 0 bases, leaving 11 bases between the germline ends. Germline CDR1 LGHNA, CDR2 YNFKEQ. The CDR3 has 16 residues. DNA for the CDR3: TGTGCCAGCAGCCAAGATGGAACAGGCTTGAACACTGAAGCTTTCTTT. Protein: CASSQDGTGLNTEAFF.

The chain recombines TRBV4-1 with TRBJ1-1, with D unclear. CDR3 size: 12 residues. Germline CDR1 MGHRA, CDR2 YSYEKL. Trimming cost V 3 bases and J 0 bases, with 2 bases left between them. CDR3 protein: CASSHVNTEAFF. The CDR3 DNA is TGCGCCAGCAGCCACGTGAACACTGAAGCTTTCTTT.